These T cell receptor beta chains were read from a single sample in a study of blood T cell repertoires in COVID-19. Clones were sequenced by immunoSEQ multiplex PCR, and TCRdb holds only the in-frame ones, with some missing. The sample includes about 140,000 clones, 87% of them seen just once. Sequenced sample: peripheral blood. These receptors were obtained from a man between 50 and 59 years old with active COVID-19. The CDR3 runs from the conserved cysteine through the conserved F or W. A D gene is named only where the DNA matches it firmly. Rows give clone size only sometimes, using once, few, many, or a class for an expanded clone.

j_gene	abundance	v_gene	d_gene	CDR3aa	CDR3nt
TRBJ2-1	-	TRBV19	TRBD2	CASSIGGGMSYNEQFF	TGTGCCAGTAGTATAGGGGGGGGGATGTCCTACAATGAGCAGTTCTTC
TRBJ2-7	-	TRBV20-1	-	CSAIELYEQYF	TGCAGTGCTATCGAACTGTACGAGCAGTACTTC
TRBJ2-1	once	TRBV7-2	-	CASSLLVSGYNEQFF	TGTGCCAGCAGCTTATTAGTCTCGGGATACAATGAGCAGTTCTTC
TRBJ2-2	-	TRBV2	-	CASRVTEPAGELFF	TGTGCCAGCAGGGTCACAGAGCCGGCCGGGGAGCTGTTTTTT
TRBJ2-2	-	TRBV9	-	CASSVGVTDGELFF	TGTGCCAGCAGCGTTGGAGTAACGGACGGGGAGCTGTTTTTT
TRBJ1-2	-	TRBV5-5	-	CASRSGGPFYGYTF	TGTGCCAGCAGATCGGGGGGGCCATTCTATGGCTACACCTTC
TRBJ2-2	-	TRBV6-5	-	CATSGTNTGELFF	TGTGCCACCTCCGGGACTAACACCGGGGAGCTGTTTTTT
TRBJ2-7	-	TRBV19	TRBD2	CASREKSGISYEQYF	TGTGCCAGTAGAGAGAAAAGCGGGATCTCCTACGAGCAGTACTTC
TRBJ1-6	few	TRBV5-6	TRBD1	CASSLRDSVSPLHF	TGTGCCAGCAGCCTCCGGGACAGTGTTTCACCCCTCCACTTT
TRBJ2-1	-	TRBV6-1	-	CASSEGQGMDEQFF	TGTGCCAGCAGTGAAGGGCAGGGGATGGATGAGCAGTTCTTC
TRBJ2-7	-	TRBV11-3	-	CASSLNSGRSSEQYF	TGTGCCAGCAGCTTAAATTCAGGAAGGTCCTCCGAGCAGTACTTC
TRBJ2-7	-	TRBV6-1	-	CASREEGVQYF	TGTGCCAGCAGAGAAGAAGGGGTGCAGTACTTC
TRBJ1-3	-	TRBV9	-	CASSVTDGNTIYF	TGTGCCAGCAGCGTAACAGATGGAAACACCATATATTTT
TRBJ1-4	-	TRBV5-1	-	CASSLGAGAGKLFF	TGCGCCAGCAGCTTGGGTGCGGGGGCGGGAAAACTGTTTTTT
TRBJ2-2	few	TRBV14	TRBD1	CASSLLGGAGELFF	TGTGCCAGCAGCCTTCTAGGGGGCGCCGGGGAGCTGTTTTTT
TRBJ1-5	-	TRBV19	-	CASSRIRGGEDQPQHF	TGTGCCAGTAGTAGGATCCGTGGAGGGGAGGATCAGCCCCAGCATTTT
TRBJ1-5	-	TRBV9	TRBD1	CASSPGTGDSQPQHF	TGTGCCAGCAGCCCAGGGACAGGGGACTCTCAGCCCCAGCATTTT
TRBJ2-2	once	TRBV13	-	CASSSLKDSITGELFF	TGTGCCAGCAGCTCGTTAAAGGACAGTATCACCGGGGAGCTGTTTTTT
TRBJ2-5	-	TRBV11-2	TRBD1	CASSARGPETQYF	TGTGCCAGCAGCGCCAGGGGGCCTGAGACCCAGTACTTC
TRBJ2-5	-	TRBV5-1	TRBD2	CATTTSGDLQETQYF	TGCGCCACCACGACTAGCGGGGACCTACAAGAGACCCAGTACTTC
TRBJ2-3	-	TRBV7-7	TRBD2	CASSPGLAGGATDTQYF	TGTGCTAGCAGCCCGGGACTAGCGGGGGGGGCTACAGATACGCAGTATTTT
TRBJ2-7	once	TRBV2	-	CASSESRGQYF	TGTGCCAGCAGTGAGAGCAGGGGGCAGTACTTC
TRBJ2-1	-	TRBV7-2	TRBD1	CASTIGGDSYNEQFF	TGTGCCAGTACCATAGGGGGCGACTCCTACAATGAGCAGTTCTTC
TRBJ1-3	-	TRBV7-9	TRBD1	CASRGQVFSGNTIYF	TGTGCCAGCAGGGGACAGGTTTTCTCTGGAAACACCATATATTTT
TRBJ1-5	-	TRBV6-6	TRBD1	CASREGARISNQPQHF	TGTGCCAGCAGGGAGGGGGCCCGAATTAGCAATCAGCCCCAGCATTTT
TRBJ2-7	-	TRBV4-3	-	CASSQVIGDSYEQYF	TGCGCCAGCAGCCAAGTGATCGGGGATTCCTACGAGCAGTACTTC
TRBJ1-6	few	TRBV2	-	CASSGKRENSPLHF	TGTGCCAGCAGCGGGAAGCGGGAAAATTCACCCCTCCACTTT
TRBJ2-7	-	TRBV19	TRBD1	CASSPFGQGEQYF	TGTGCCAGTAGTCCCTTCGGACAGGGCGAGCAGTACTTC
TRBJ1-1	-	TRBV15	TRBD1	CATSRARQGGRTEAFF	TGTGCCACCAGCAGAGCGAGACAGGGAGGCCGCACTGAAGCTTTCTTT
TRBJ2-3	-	TRBV18	TRBD2	CASSLFVIAGGTDTQYF	TGTGCCAGCTCACTGTTTGTAATAGCGGGGGGCACAGATACGCAGTATTTT
TRBJ2-1	-	TRBV6-4	TRBD2	CASSDSPSGRDNEQFF	TGTGCCAGCAGTGACTCCCCTAGCGGGAGAGACAATGAGCAGTTCTTC
TRBJ2-5	-	TRBV9	TRBD1	CASSPTGQGTGETQYF	TGTGCCAGCAGCCCAACAGGACAGGGGACGGGAGAGACCCAGTACTTC
TRBJ2-5	-	TRBV7-3	-	CASSPVHAETQYF	TGTGCCAGCAGCCCAGTCCATGCAGAGACCCAGTACTTC
TRBJ1-2	-	TRBV27	-	CASSQRGLTGYTF	TGTGCCAGCAGTCAGCGGGGTCTAACTGGCTACACCTTC
TRBJ1-2	-	TRBV25-1	TRBD1	CASRGTGGDGYTF	TGTGCCAGCAGGGGAACAGGGGGCGATGGCTACACCTTC
TRBJ2-5	-	TRBV5-6	-	CASTRTARLQETQYF	TGTGCCAGCACACGGACAGCTAGATTGCAAGAGACCCAGTACTTC
TRBJ1-3	-	TRBV15	TRBD1	CATSRGDSGNTIYF	TGTGCCACCAGCAGGGGGGACAGCGGGAACACCATATATTTT
TRBJ1-2	-	TRBV6-5	TRBD1	CASTRTGNYGYTF	TGTGCCAGCACCCGGACAGGGAATTATGGCTACACCTTC
TRBJ1-5	-	TRBV5-6	-	CASSLFRGGQPQHF	TGTGCCAGCAGCTTGTTCAGGGGCGGTCAGCCCCAGCATTTT
TRBJ2-7	-	TRBV3-1/TRBV3-2	TRBD1	CASSPKQGASYEQYF	TGTGCCAGCAGCCCAAAACAGGGGGCGTCTTACGAGCAGTACTTC
TRBJ2-7	few	TRBV2	-	CVLGSSYEQYF	TGTGTGCTTGGGAGCTCCTACGAGCAGTACTTC
TRBJ2-7	-	TRBV11-3	TRBD1	CASSLGSGQGFYEQYF	TGTGCCAGCAGCTTAGGGTCCGGACAGGGATTCTACGAGCAGTACTTC
TRBJ1-4	-	TRBV5-1	-	CASSLAGGNEKLFF	TGCGCCAGCAGCTTGGCGGGAGGGAATGAAAAACTGTTTTTT
TRBJ2-7	few	TRBV5-1	-	CASSLTGQDRYEQYF	TGCGCCAGCAGCTTAACAGGGCAAGATCGATACGAGCAGTACTTC
TRBJ2-6	-	TRBV2	TRBD1	CASSVPVDRPSSGANVLTF	TGTGCCAGCAGTGTGCCCGTGGACAGGCCTTCCTCTGGGGCCAACGTCCTGACTTTC
TRBJ2-2	few	TRBV7-2	TRBD1	CASTLYPPDRYTGELFF	TGTGCCAGCACCCTATATCCCCCGGACAGGTACACCGGGGAGCTGTTTTTT
TRBJ1-2	many	TRBV4-1	-	CASSWAPAQLGGGVDYTF	TGCGCCAGCAGTTGGGCCCCCGCTCAACTGGGGGGAGGGGTTGACTACACCTTC
TRBJ2-3	-	TRBV29-1	TRBD2	CSVAAGGTDTQYF	TGCAGCGTTGCGGCGGGGGGGACAGATACGCAGTATTTT
TRBJ2-1	-	TRBV20-1	-	CSASPGDNEQFF	TGCAGTGCTAGTCCGGGAGACAATGAGCAGTTCTTC
TRBJ1-2	-	TRBV30	-	CAWSPGLGGYTF	TGTGCCTGGAGTCCAGGGTTGGGTGGCTACACCTTC
TRBJ2-2	-	TRBV7-3	TRBD2	CASSRLAGATPGELFF	TGTGCCAGCAGTCGATTAGCGGGGGCCACCCCCGGGGAGCTGTTTTTT
TRBJ1-1	-	TRBV27	TRBD1	CASSRGQGTSEAFF	TGTGCCAGCAGTCGTGGACAGGGTACTTCTGAAGCTTTCTTT
TRBJ1-4	-	TRBV28	TRBD1	CASSWKRGLFSEKLFF	TGTGCCAGCAGTTGGAAGAGGGGGCTATTTAGTGAAAAACTGTTTTTT
TRBJ1-5	-	TRBV12-3/TRBV12-4	-	CASSLDDRKPQHF	TGTGCCAGCAGTTTAGATGACAGAAAGCCCCAGCATTTT
TRBJ1-1	once	TRBV9	-	CASSDFENTEAFF	TGTGCCAGCAGCGACTTTGAGAACACTGAAGCTTTCTTT
TRBJ1-5	once	TRBV7-2	TRBD1	CASSFGQGNQPQHF	TGTGCCAGCAGCTTCGGACAGGGCAATCAGCCCCAGCATTTT
TRBJ1-1	few	TRBV6-2/TRBV6-3	TRBD1	CASSYSSGGNAEAFF	TGTGCCAGCAGTTACTCTTCAGGGGGGAATGCTGAAGCTTTCTTT
TRBJ1-1	-	TRBV14	-	CASSQDQSGEAFF	TGTGCCAGCAGCCAAGATCAATCAGGGGAAGCTTTCTTT
TRBJ1-3	-	TRBV18	-	CASSPTEGQIGGTIYF	TGTGCCAGCTCACCAACGGAGGGGCAAATCGGGGGCACCATATATTTT
TRBJ2-1	-	TRBV27	-	CASSFLNEQFF	TGTGCCAGCAGTTTCTTGAATGAGCAGTTCTTC